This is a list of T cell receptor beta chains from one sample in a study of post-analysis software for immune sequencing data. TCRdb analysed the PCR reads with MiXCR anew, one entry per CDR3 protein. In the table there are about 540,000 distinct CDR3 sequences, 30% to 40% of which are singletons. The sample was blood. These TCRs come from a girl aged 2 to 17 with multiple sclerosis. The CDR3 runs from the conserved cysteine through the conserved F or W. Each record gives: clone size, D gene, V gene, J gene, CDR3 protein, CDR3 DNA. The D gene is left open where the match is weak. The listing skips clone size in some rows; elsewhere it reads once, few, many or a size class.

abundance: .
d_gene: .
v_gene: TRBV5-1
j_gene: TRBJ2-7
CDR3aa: CAGNGDSYEQYF
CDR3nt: TGCGCCGGCAACGGTGACAGCTACGAGCAGTACTTC

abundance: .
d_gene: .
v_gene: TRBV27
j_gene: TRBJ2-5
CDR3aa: CASRGAWDQETQYF
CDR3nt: TGTGCCAGCAGGGGCGCTTGGGACCAAGAGACCCAGTACTTC

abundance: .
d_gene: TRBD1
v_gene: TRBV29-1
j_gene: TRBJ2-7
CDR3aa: CSVEGTADYEQYF
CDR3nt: TGCAGCGTTGAGGGGACAGCGGACTACGAGCAGTACTTC

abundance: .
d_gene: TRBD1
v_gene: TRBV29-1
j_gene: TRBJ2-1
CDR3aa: CSVTTGTGDNEQFF
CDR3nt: TGCAGCGTTACGACCGGGACAGGAGACAATGAGCAGTTCTTC

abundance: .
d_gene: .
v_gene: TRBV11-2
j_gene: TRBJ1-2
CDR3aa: CASSSGGSGYTF
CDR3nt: TGTGCCAGCAGCTCCGGGGGAAGTGGCTACACCTTC

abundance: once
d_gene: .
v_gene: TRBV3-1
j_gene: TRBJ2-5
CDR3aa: CASSQVIQETQYF
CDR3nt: TGTGCCAGCAGCCAAGTGATCCAAGAGACCCAGTACTTC

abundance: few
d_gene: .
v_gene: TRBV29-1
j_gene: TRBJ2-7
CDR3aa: CSVETAESTYEQYF
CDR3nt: TGCAGCGTTGAAACGGCAGAGAGTACCTACGAGCAGTACTTC

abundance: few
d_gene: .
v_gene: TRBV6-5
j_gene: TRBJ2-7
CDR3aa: CASSHQTLGESYEQYF
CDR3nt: TGTGCCAGCAGCCACCAAACACTAGGAGAGTCCTACGAGCAGTACTTC

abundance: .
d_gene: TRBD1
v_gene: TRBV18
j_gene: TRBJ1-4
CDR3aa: CASSSWDRREKLFF
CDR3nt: TGTGCCAGCTCATCGTGGGACAGGAGAGAAAAACTGTTTTTT

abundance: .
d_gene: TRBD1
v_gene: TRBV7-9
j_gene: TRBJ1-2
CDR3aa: CASSSPKQGDGGYTF
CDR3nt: TGTGCCAGCAGCTCCCCCAAACAGGGGGATGGAGGCTACACCTTC

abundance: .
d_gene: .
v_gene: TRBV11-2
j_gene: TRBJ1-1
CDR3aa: CASSYHTNTEAFF
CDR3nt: TGTGCCAGCAGTTATCATACGAACACTGAAGCTTTCTTT

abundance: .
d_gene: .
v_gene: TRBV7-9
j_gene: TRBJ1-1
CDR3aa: CASSLAGIPPKAFF
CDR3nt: TGTGCCAGCAGCTTAGCCGGGATCCCCCCAAAGGCTTTCTTT

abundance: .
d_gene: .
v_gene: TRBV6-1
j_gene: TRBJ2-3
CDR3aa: CASSEQDPDTQYF
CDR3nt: TGTGCCAGCAGTGAGCAGGACCCGGATACGCAGTATTTT